This section outlines one T cell receptor (beta chain) sequence together with its context. The antigen is not known. Germline assignment: CDR1 SGHRS and CDR2 YFSETQ. The CDR3 has 15 residues. Trimming took 2 bases from V and 0 from J, leaving 10 bases between them. The entry originates in a study of shared clonotypes between healthy human individuals. Background on the study: Aged between 18 and 49, the donors were a couple of women and a few men. Points from the study as a whole: The diversity represented, both genetic and in exposure history, was limited by few donors.

The genomic DNA of each subset was split evenly across several immunoSEQ plates. Around 290 ng DNA, some 30,000 T cell genomes, went into unsorted PBMC replicate PCRs. Repertoires were generated with immunoSEQ multiplex PCR, while TCRdb's copy carries only in-frame clones and drops some. The table shows about 480,000 clones, with about four fifths occurring only once. Sequencing was done on a sample of PBMCs. The sequence was collected from a woman between 40 and 55 years old in good health. Some clones in this sample may be carry-over from other donors' samples. This chain uses TRBV5-1 with TRBJ2-3; a possible D gene is TRBD1 (5 bases). The CDR3 sequence: CASSLQDSSTDTQYF. Written as DNA, the CDR3 is TGCGCCAGCAGCTTACAGGATTCTAGCACAGATACGCAGTATTTT. The entire variable domain, with the rest obtained from reference TRBV5-1 and TRBJ2-3, is as follows: KAGVTQTPRYLIKTRGQQVTLSCSPISGHRSVSWYQQTPGQGLQFLFEYFSETQRNKGNFPGRFSGRQFSNSRSEMNVSTLELGDSALYLCASSLQDSSTDTQYFGPGTRLTVL.